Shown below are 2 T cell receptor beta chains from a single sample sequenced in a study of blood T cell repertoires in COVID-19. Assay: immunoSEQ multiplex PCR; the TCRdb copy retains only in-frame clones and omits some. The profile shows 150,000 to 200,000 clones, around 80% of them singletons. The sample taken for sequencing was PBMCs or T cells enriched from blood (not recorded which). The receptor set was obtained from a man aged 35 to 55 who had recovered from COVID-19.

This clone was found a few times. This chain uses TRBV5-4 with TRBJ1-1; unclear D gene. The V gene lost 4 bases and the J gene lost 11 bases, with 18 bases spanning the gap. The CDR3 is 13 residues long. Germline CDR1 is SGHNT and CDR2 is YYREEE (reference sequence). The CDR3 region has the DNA TGTGCCAGCAGCCCCGCGACAAAGAATTTGGCTTTCTTT. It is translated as CASSPATKNLAFF. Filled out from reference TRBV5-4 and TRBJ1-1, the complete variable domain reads ETGVTQSPTHLIKTRGQQVTLRCSSQSGHNTVSWYQQALGQGPQFIFQYYREEENGRGNFPPRFSGLQFPNYSSELNVNALELDDSALYLCASSPATKNLAFFGQGTRLTVV.

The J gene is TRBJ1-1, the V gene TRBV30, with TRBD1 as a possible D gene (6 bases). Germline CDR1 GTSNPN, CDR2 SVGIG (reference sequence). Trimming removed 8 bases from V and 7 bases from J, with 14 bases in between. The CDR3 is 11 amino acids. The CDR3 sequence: CAGRTVNEAFF. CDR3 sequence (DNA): TGTGCCGGACGGACAGTGAATGAAGCTTTCTTT.